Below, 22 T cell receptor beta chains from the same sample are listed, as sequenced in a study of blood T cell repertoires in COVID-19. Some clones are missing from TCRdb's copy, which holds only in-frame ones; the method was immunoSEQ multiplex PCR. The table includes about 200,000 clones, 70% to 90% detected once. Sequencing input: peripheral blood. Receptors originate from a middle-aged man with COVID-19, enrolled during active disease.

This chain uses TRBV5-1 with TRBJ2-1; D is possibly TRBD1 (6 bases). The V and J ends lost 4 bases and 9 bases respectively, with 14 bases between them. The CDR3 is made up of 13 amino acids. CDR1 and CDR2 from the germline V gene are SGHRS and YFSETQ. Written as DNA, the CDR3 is TGCGCCAGCAGCCTGACAGGACCTGGTGAGCAGTTCTTC. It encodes CASSLTGPGEQFF.

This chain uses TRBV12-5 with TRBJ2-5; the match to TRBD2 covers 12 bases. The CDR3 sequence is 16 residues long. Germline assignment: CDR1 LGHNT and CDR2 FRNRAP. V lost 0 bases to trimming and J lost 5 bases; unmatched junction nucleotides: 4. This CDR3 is CASGLVPSGGGETQYF. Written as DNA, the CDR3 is TGTGCTAGTGGTTTGGTACCTAGCGGGGGGGGCGAGACCCAGTACTTC.

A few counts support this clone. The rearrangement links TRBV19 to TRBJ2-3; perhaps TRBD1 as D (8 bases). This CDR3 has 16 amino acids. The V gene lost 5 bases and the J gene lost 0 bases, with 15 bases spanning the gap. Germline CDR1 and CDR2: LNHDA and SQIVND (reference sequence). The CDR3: CASSAQQGGSTDTQYF. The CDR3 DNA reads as TGTGCCAGTAGTGCTCAACAGGGGGGGAGCACAGATACGCAGTATTTT.

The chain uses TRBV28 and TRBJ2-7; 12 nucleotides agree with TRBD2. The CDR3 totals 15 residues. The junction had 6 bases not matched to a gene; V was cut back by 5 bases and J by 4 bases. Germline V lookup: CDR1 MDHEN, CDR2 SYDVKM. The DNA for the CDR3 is TGTGCCAGCAGTCCCAGACTAGCGGGAGTTTACGAGCAGTACTTC. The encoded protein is CASSPRLAGVYEQYF.

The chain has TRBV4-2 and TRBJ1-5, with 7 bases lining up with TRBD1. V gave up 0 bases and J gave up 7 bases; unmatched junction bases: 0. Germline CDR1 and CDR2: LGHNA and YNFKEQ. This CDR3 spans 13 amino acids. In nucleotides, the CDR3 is TGTGCCAGCAGCCAAGAGGGACAGCAGCCCCAGCATTTT. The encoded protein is CASSQEGQQPQHF.

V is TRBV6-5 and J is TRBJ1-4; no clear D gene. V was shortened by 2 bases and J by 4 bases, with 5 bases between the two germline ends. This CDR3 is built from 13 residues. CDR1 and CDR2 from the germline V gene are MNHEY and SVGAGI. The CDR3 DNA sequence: TGTGCCAGCAGTTACAGCGGTAATGAAAAACTGTTTTTT. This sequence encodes CASSYSGNEKLFF.

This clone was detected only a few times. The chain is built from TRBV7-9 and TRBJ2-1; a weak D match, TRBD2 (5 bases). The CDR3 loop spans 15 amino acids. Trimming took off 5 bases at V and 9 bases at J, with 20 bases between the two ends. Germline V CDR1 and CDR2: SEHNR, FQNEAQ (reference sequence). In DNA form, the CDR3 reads TGTGCCAGCAGCCCCGTTGGGGAGCGTGGTAGTGAGCAGTTCTTC. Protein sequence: CASSPVGERGSEQFF.

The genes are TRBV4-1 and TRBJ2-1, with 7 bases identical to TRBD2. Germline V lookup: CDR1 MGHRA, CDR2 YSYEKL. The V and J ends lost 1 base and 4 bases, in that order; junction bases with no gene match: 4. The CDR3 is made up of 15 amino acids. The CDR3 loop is CASSQALARYNEQFF. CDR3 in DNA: TGCGCCAGCAGCCAAGCACTAGCGAGATACAATGAGCAGTTCTTC.

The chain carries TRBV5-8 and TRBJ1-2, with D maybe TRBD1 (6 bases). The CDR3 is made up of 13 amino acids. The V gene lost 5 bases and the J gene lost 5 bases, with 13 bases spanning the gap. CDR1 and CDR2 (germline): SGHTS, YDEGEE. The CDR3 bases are TGTGCCAGCAGGGATGACAGGAGGTATGGCTACACCTTC. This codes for CASRDDRRYGYTF.

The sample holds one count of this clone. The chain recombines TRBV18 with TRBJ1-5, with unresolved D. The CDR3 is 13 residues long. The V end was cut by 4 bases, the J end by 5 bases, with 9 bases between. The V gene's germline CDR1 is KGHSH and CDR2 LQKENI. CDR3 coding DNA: TGTGCCAGCTCACAGGGAGGCCATCAGCCCCAGCATTTT. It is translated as CASSQGGHQPQHF. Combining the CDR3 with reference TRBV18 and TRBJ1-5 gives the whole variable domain NAGVMQNPRHLVRRRGQEARLRCSPMKGHSHVYWYRQLPEEGLKFMVYLQKENIIDESGMPKERFSAEFPKEGPSILRIQQVVRGDSAAYFCASSQGGHQPQHFGDGTRLSIL.

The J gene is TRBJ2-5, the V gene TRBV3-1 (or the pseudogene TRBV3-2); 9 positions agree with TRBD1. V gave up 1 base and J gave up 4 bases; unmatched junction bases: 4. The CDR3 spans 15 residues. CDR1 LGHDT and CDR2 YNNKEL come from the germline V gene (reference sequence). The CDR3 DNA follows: TGTGCCAGCAGCCAAGGACAGGGGGGCTCAGAGACCCAGTACTTC. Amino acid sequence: CASSQGQGGSETQYF.

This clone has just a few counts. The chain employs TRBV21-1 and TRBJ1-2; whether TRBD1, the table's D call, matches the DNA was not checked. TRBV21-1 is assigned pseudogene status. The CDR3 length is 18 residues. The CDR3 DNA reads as TGTGCCAGCAGCAAAGAGGGAGCAGGGGCCCCACCTAACTATGGCTACACCTTC. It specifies CASSKEGAGAPPNYGYTF.

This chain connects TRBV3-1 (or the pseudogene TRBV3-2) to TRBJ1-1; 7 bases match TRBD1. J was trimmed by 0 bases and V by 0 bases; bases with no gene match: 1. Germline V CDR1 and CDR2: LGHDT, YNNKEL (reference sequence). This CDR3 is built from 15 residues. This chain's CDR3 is CASSQEGQMNTEAFF. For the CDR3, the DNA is TGTGCCAGCAGCCAAGAGGGACAGATGAACACTGAAGCTTTCTTT.

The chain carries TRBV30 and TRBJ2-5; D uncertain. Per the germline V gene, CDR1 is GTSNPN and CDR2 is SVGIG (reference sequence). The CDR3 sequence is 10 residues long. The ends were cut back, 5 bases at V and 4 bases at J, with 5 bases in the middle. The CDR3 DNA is TGTGCCTGGGCCATAGAGACCCAGTACTTC. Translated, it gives CAWAIETQYF.

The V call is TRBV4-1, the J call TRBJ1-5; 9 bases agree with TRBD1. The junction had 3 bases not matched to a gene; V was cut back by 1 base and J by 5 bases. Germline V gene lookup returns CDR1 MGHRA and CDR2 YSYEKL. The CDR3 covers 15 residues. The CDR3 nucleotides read TGCGCCAGCAGCCAAGGGGACAGGGAAGATCAGCCCCAGCATTTT. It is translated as CASSQGDREDQPQHF.

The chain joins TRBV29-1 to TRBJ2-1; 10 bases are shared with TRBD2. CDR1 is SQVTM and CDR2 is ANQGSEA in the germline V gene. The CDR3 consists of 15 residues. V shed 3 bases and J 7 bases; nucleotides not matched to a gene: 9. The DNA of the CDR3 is TGCAGCGTTGACGGTAGGGCTAGCGGGAGTAATGAGCAGTTCTTC. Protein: CSVDGRASGSNEQFF.

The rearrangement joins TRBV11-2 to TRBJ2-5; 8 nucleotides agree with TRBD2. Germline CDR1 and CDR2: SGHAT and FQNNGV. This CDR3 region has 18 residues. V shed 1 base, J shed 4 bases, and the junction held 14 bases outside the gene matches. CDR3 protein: CASSLVGGGGPPAETQYF. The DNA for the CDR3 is TGTGCCAGCAGCTTAGTTGGGGGCGGGGGGCCACCGGCAGAGACCCAGTACTTC.

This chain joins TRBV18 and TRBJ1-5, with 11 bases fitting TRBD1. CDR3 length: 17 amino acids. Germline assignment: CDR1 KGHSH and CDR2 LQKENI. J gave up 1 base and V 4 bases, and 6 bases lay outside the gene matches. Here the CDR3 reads CASSRTGGGLSNQPQHF. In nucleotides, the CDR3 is TGTGCCAGCTCACGGACAGGGGGCGGGCTGAGCAATCAGCCCCAGCATTTT.

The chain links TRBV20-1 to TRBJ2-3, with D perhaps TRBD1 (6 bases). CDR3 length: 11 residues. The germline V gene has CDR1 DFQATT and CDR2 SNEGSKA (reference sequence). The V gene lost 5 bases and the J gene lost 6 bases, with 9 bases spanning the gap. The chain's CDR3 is CSAVRGDTQYF. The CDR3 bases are TGCAGTGCTGTTAGGGGGGATACGCAGTATTTT.

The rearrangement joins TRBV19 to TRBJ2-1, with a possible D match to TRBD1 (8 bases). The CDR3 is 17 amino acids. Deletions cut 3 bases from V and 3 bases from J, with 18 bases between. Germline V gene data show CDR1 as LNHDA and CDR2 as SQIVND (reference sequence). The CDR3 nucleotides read TGTGCCAGTAGTATCAGGGGGCTGTGGGACTACTACAATGAGCAGTTCTTC. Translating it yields CASSIRGLWDYYNEQFF.

This CDR3 is CASTPRLAGSVYNEQFF. DNA for the CDR3: TGTGCCAGCACCCCGAGACTAGCGGGAAGCGTCTACAATGAGCAGTTCTTC. The rearrangement uses TRBV5-6 and TRBJ2-1; 11 nucleotides match TRBD2. Trimming at V came to 6 bases and at J to 3 bases, leaving 11 bases not matched to a gene. The CDR3 is 17 amino acids. The V gene's germline CDR1 is SGHDT and CDR2 YYEEEE.

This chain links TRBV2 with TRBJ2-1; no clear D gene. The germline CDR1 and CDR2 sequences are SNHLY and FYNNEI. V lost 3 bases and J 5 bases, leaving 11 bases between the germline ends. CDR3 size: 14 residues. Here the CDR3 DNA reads TGTGCCAGCAGTGAGTTACAGACAAACAATGAGCAGTTCTTC. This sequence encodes CASSELQTNNEQFF.